A single sample is the source of the 15 T cell receptor beta chains below, sequenced in a study of blood T cell repertoires in COVID-19. Clones were read by immunoSEQ multiplex PCR, and TCRdb kept only the in-frame ones, dropping some. The data contain fewer than 200,000 clones, around 89% of them seen just once; the ten biggest clones take up approximately 2%. Input material: peripheral blood. The origin of the receptors is a man aged 18 to 29 who had recovered from COVID-19.

The CDR3 bases are TGTGCCAGCAGCCAAGTATCAGGGGCCGGCTACACCTTC. As protein: CASSQVSGAGYTF. The chain joins TRBV3-1 (or the pseudogene TRBV3-2) to TRBJ1-2; tentatively, D is TRBD1 (6 bases). The CDR3 contains 13 residues. V dropped 1 base and J dropped 8 bases, with 11 bases sitting between them. CDR1 is LGHDT, CDR2 YNNKEL, per germline (reference sequence).

A word on this clone: A junction boundary mismatches the germline segment, possibly from a read error. The rearrangement joins TRBV7-2 to TRBJ1-6, with a weak D call TRBD1 (6 bases). CDR1 is SGHTA and CDR2 is FQGNSA in the germline V gene. The CDR3 is 16 residues long. The CDR3 coding sequence is TGTGCCAGCACCTTAGACAGGAGCTCCTATAATTCACCCCTCCACTTT. Encoded protein: CASTLDRSSYNSPLHF.

Details on this clone: This sample also contains other DNA sequences that code for the same CDR3. V usage is TRBV7-9 and J usage is TRBJ1-1; 8 bases match TRBD1. After removal of 1 base from V and 4 bases from J, the junction contained 2 bases not matched to a gene. Germline CDR1 SEHNR, CDR2 FQNEAQ (reference sequence). The CDR3 contains 14 residues. CDR3 protein: CASSLETGGTEAFF. CDR3 nucleotide sequence: TGTGCCAGCAGCTTAGAAACAGGGGGCACTGAAGCTTTCTTT.

V and J are TRBV7-2 and TRBJ2-1; D is perhaps TRBD2 (7 bases). From germline, CDR1 is SGHTA and CDR2 FQGNSA. Trimming stripped 9 bases from V and 4 bases from J, with 22 bases between. This CDR3 region has 16 residues. The CDR3 is CASRGGRQASYNEQFF. The CDR3 DNA reads as TGTGCCAGTAGGGGGGGAAGACAGGCCTCTTACAATGAGCAGTTCTTC.

In its sample, this clone was seen once. The V gene is TRBV7-2, the J gene TRBJ1-1; D gene uncertain. The CDR3 is made up of 14 amino acids. V was shortened by 1 base and J by 2 bases, with 8 bases between the two germline ends. The germline V gene has CDR1 SGHTA and CDR2 FQGNSA. The CDR3 loop is CASSLEHHNTEAFF. CDR3 nucleotides: TGTGCCAGCAGCTTAGAACATCACAACACTGAAGCTTTCTTT.

The chain recombines TRBV9 with TRBJ2-7; D possibly corresponds to TRBD1 (5 bases). The germline CDR1 and CDR2 sequences are SGDLS and YYNGEE. The CDR3 has 13 amino acids. The germline V and J ends were trimmed by 4 bases and 5 bases, with 13 bases remaining between them. The CDR3 here is CASSPQGRNEQYF. The CDR3 DNA reads as TGTGCCAGCAGCCCTCAGGGTCGGAACGAGCAGTACTTC.

The chain uses TRBV7-6 and TRBJ1-2, with 7 bases fitting TRBD1. CDR3 length: 14 amino acids. In germline, CDR1 is SGHVS, CDR2 FNYEAQ. Trimming took 3 bases from V and 1 from J; bases not matched to a gene: 2. The CDR3 nucleotides are TGTGCCAGCAGCTTTGGGGACAGTAACTATGGCTACACCTTC. This translates into CASSFGDSNYGYTF.

The chain carries TRBV3-1 (or the pseudogene TRBV3-2) and TRBJ2-1, with TRBD2 identical over 9 bases. Per the germline V gene, CDR1 is LGHDT and CDR2 is YNNKEL (reference sequence). The V and J ends lost 0 bases and 0 bases, in that order; junction bases with no gene match: 6. The CDR3 runs to 18 residues. The CDR3 DNA follows: TGTGCCAGCAGCCAAGATTTGATTAGCGGGAGCTCCTACAATGAGCAGTTCTTC. Translated, it gives CASSQDLISGSSYNEQFF.

This chain's CDR3 is CASSSRTSGSYEQYF. In nucleotides, the CDR3 is TGTGCCAGCAGCTCCCGGACTAGCGGTTCCTACGAGCAGTACTTC. The J gene is TRBJ2-7, the V gene TRBV9, with 10 nucleotides matching TRBD2. Looked up from germline, CDR1 is SGDLS and CDR2 is YYNGEE. CDR3 length: 15 amino acids. J was trimmed by 1 base and V by 4 bases; bases with no gene match: 5.

The V call is TRBV28, the J call TRBJ2-3, with 7 bases fitting TRBD2. Trimming removed 8 bases from V and 3 bases from J; junction bases left unmatched: 5. The CDR3 has 13 residues. The germline CDR1 and CDR2 sequences are MDHEN and SYDVKM. In nucleotides, the CDR3 is TGTGCCAGCGGACTAGACTTTACAGATACGCAGTATTTT. Amino acids: CASGLDFTDTQYF.

The chain combines TRBV19 with TRBJ1-1, with unresolved D. Germline V gives CDR1 LNHDA, CDR2 SQIVND (reference sequence). V lost 7 bases and J lost 8, with 17 bases in between. The CDR3 is made up of 13 amino acids. The CDR3 DNA reads TGTGCCAGTAAGGCGACTGTCGACGACGAAGCTTTCTTT. Its translation: CASKATVDDEAFF.

The chain joins TRBV7-2 to TRBJ2-7; D is unresolved. CDR3 length: 14 amino acids. Deletions cut 6 bases from V and 7 bases from J, with 19 bases between. Germline values: CDR1 SGHTA, CDR2 FQGNSA. The CDR3 is CASSFSTGFEEQYF. The CDR3 DNA reads as TGTGCCAGCAGTTTTAGTACCGGGTTTGAAGAGCAGTACTTC.

This clone was seen only once. This chain uses TRBV7-2 with TRBJ1-4, with 9 bases aligning to TRBD1. This CDR3 has 16 amino acids. Germline CDR1 is SGHTA and CDR2 is FQGNSA. V shed 5 bases and J 8 bases; nucleotides not matched to a gene: 12. The CDR3, as DNA: TGTGCCAGCAGCCAGGGCCCCGGGACAGGGTACGAAAAACTGTTTTTT. This codes for CASSQGPGTGYEKLFF.

CDR3 nucleotide sequence: TGTGCCAGCGGCCGGGACACAGATCAGCCCCAGCATTTT. It encodes CASGRDTDQPQHF. The V call is TRBV12-3 or TRBV12-4, the J call TRBJ1-5, with D possibly being TRBD1 (6 bases). CDR3 size: 13 residues. The V end lost 8 bases, the J end lost 5 bases, and 13 bases lay between the germline ends.

The V and J genes are TRBV18 and TRBJ2-4; possible D gene TRBD1, 6 bases. The V and J ends lost 0 bases and 12 bases respectively, with 18 bases between them. This CDR3 is built from 15 residues. Germline loops: CDR1 KGHSH, CDR2 LQKENI. CDR3 residues: CASSPPAGEYSSQYF. DNA for the CDR3: TGTGCCAGCTCACCACCGGCAGGGGAGTACAGTAGTCAGTACTTC.